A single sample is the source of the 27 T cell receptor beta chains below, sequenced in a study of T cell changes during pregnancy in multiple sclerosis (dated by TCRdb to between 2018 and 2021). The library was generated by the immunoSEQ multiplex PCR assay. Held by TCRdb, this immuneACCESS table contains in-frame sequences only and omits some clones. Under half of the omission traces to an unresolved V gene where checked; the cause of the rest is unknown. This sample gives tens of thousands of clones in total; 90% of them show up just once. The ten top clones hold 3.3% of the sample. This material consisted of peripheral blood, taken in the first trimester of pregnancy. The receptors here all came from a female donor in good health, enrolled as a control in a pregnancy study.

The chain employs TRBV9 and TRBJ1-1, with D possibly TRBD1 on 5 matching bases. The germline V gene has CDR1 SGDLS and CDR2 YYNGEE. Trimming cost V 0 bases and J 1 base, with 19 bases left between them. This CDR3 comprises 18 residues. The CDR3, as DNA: TGTGCCAGCAGCGTAGGGGCCTCGGGGGGGTTAACGAACACTGAAGCTTTCTTT. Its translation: CASSVGASGGLTNTEAFF.

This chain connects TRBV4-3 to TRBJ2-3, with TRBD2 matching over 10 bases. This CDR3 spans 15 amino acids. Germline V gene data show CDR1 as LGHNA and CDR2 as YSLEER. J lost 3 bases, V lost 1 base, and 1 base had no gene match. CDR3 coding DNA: TGCGCCAGCAGCCAAGGTAGCGGGGGGACAGATACGCAGTATTTT. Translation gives CASSQGSGGTDTQYF.

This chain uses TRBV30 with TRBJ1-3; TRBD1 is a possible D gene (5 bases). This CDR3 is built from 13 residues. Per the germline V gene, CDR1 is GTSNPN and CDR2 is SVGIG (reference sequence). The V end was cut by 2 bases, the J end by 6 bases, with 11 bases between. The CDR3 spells CAWSWGSQNTIYF. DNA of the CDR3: TGTGCCTGGAGTTGGGGCTCTCAAAACACCATATATTTT.

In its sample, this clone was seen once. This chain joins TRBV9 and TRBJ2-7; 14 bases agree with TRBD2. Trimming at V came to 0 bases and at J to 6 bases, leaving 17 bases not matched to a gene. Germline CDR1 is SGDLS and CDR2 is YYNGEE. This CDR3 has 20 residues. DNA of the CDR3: TGTGCCAGCAGCGTAGCTACGAGCCCCGGGACTAGCGGGAGTGAAATCGAGCAGTACTTC. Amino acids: CASSVATSPGTSGSEIEQYF.

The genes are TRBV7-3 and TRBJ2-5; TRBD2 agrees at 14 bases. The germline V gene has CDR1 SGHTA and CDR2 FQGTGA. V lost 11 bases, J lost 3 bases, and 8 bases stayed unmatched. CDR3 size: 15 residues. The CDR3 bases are TGTGCCGGAGGACTAGCGGGGGGACCGAAAGAGACCCAGTACTTC. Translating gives CAGGLAGGPKETQYF. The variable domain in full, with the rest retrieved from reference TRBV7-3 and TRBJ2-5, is GAGVSQTPSNKVTEKGKYVELRCDPISGHTALYWYRQSLGQGPEFLIYFQGTGAADDSGLPNDRFFAVRPEGSVSTLKIQRTERGDSAVYLCAGGLAGGPKETQYFGPGTRLLVL.

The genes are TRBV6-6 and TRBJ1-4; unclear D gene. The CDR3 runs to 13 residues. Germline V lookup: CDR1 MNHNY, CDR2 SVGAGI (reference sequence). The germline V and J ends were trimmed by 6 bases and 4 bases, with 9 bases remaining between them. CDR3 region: CASSLGLNEKLFF. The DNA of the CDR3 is TGTGCCAGCAGCCTCGGTCTTAATGAAAAACTGTTTTTT.

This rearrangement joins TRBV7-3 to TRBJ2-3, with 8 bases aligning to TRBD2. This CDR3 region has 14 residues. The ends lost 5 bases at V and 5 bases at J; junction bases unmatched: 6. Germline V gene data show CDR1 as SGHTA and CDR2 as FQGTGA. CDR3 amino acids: CASSDGGGRDTQYF. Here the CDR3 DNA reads TGTGCCAGCAGCGACGGGGGGGGGCGAGATACGCAGTATTTT.

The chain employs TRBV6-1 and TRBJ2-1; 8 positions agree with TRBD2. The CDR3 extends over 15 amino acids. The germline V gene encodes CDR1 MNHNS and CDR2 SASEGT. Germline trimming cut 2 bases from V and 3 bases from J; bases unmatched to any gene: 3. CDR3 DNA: TGTGCCAGCAGTGAAACTAGCGGCTACTACAATGAGCAGTTCTTC. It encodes CASSETSGYYNEQFF.

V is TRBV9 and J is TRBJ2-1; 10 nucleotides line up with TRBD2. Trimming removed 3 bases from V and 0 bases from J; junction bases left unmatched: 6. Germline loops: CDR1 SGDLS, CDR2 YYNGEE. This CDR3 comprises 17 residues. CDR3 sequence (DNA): TGTGCCAGCAGCGCCATAGCGGGAGGTAGCTCCTACAATGAGCAGTTCTTC. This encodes CASSAIAGGSSYNEQFF.

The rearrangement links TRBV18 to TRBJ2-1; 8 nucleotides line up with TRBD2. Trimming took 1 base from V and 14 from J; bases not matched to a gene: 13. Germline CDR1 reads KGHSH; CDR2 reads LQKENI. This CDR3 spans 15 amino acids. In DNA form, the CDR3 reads TGTGCCAGCTCACCACTTGAACTGACTAGCGATAATGAGTTCTTC. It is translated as CASSPLELTSDNEFF.

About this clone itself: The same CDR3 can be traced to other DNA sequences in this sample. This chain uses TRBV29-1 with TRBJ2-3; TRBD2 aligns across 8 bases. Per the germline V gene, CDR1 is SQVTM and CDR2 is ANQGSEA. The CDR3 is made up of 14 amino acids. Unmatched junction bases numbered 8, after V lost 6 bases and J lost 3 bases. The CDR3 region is CSVVGLGNTDTQYF. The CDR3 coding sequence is TGCAGCGTCGTGGGACTAGGGAATACAGATACGCAGTATTTT.

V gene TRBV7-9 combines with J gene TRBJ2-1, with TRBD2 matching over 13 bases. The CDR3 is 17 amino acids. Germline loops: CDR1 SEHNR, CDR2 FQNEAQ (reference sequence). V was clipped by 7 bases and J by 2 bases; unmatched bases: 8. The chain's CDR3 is CASTSLAGGLPYNEQFF. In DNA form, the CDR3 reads TGTGCCAGCACCTCACTAGCGGGAGGGCTCCCCTACAATGAGCAGTTCTTC.

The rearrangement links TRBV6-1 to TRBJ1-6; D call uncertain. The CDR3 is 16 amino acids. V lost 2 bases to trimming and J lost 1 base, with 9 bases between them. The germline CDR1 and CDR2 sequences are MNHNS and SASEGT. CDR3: CASSESMVSYNSPLHF. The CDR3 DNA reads TGTGCCAGCAGTGAAAGCATGGTGTCCTATAATTCACCCCTCCACTTT.

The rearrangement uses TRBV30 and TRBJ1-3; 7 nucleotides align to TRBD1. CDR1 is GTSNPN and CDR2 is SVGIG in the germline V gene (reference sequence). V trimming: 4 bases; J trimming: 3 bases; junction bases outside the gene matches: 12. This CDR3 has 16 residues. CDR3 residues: CAWTLRRGPGGNTIYF. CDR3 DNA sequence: TGTGCCTGGACCCTGAGGAGGGGGCCAGGTGGAAACACCATATATTTT.

CDR3 nucleotide sequence: TGTGCCAGCAGTTACCTTTTCGACACGAACACTGAAGCTTTCTTT. Protein sequence: CASSYLFDTNTEAFF. This chain uses TRBV6-5 with TRBJ1-1; D ambiguous. This CDR3 comprises 15 residues. Germline V gene lookup returns CDR1 MNHEY and CDR2 SVGAGI. V was trimmed by 2 bases and J by 1 base, leaving 11 bases between them.

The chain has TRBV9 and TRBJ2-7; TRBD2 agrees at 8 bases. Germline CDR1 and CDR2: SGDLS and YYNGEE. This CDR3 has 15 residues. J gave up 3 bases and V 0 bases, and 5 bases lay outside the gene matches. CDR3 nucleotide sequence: TGTGCCAGCAGCGTAGCTACGGGGGGGGGCTACGAGCAGTACTTC. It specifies CASSVATGGGYEQYF.

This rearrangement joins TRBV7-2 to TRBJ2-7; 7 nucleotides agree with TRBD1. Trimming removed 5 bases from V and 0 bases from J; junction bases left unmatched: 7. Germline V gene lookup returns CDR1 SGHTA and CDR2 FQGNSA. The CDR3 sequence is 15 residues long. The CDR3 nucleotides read TGTGCCAGCAGCAGAACAGGGGAGAGCTCCTACGAGCAGTACTTC. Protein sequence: CASSRTGESSYEQYF.

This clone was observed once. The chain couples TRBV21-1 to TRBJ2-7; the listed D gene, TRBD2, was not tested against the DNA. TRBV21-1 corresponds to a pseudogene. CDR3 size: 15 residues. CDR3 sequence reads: CASSIGQGGMGEQYF. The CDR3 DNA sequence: TGTGCCAGCAGCATCGGCCAGGGAGGGATGGGCGAGCAGTACTTC.

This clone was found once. CDR3 loop: CASSLDGGQVEKLFF. The CDR3 DNA is TGCGCCAGCAGCTTGGACGGGGGGCAGGTGGAAAAACTGTTTTTT. The chain is built from TRBV5-1 and TRBJ1-4; D perhaps matches TRBD1 (6 bases). CDR1 and CDR2 (germline): SGHRS, YFSETQ. This CDR3 has 15 amino acids. V was clipped by 0 bases and J by 8 bases, with 14 bases between them.

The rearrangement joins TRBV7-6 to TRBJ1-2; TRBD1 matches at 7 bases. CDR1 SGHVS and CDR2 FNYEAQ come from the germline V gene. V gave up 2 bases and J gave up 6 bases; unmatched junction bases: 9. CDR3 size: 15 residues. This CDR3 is CASSLRQGEKDGYTF. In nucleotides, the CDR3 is TGTGCCAGCAGCTTAAGACAGGGAGAGAAGGATGGCTACACCTTC.

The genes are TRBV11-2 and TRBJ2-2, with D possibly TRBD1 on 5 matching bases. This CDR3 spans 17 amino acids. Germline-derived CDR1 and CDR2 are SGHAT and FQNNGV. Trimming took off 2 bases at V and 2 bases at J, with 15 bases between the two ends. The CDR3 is CASSLQSGPLNTGELFF. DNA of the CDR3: TGTGCCAGCAGCTTACAATCAGGGCCCCTAAACACCGGGGAGCTGTTTTTT.

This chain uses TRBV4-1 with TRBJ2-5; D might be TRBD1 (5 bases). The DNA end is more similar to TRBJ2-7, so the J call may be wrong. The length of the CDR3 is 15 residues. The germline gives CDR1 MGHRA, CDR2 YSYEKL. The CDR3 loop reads CASSQGPGRSYEQYF. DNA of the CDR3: TGCGCCAGCAGCCAAGGCCCAGGGCGCAGCTACGAGCAGTACTTC.

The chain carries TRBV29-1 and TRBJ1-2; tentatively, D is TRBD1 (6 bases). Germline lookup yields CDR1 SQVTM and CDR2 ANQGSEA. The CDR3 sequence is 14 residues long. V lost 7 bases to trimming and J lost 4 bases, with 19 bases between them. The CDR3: CSATLSGTFYGYTF. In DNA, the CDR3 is TGCAGCGCTACCCTTTCCGGGACATTCTATGGCTACACCTTC.

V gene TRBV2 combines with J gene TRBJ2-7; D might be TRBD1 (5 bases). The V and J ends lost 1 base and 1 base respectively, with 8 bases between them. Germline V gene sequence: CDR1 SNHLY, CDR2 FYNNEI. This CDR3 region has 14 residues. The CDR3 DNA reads TGTGCCAGCAGTGAAGAGACAGCATCCTACGAGCAGTACTTC. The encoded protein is CASSEETASYEQYF.

The CDR3 nucleotides read TGTGCCAGCTCACCCAGCCGGGACAGCTACAATGAGCAGTTCTTC. Translated: CASSPSRDSYNEQFF. The V call is TRBV18, the J call TRBJ2-1; the match to TRBD1 covers 7 bases. Looked up from germline, CDR1 is KGHSH and CDR2 is LQKENI. Trimming at V came to 3 bases and at J to 3 bases, leaving 5 bases not matched to a gene. The CDR3 runs to 15 residues.

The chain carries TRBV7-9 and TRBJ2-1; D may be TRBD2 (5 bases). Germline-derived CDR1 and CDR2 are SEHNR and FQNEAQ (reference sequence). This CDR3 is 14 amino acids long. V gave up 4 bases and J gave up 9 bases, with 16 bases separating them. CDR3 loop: CASSSVVSESEQFF. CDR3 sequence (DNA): TGTGCCAGCAGCTCTGTAGTTAGCGAGAGTGAGCAGTTCTTC.

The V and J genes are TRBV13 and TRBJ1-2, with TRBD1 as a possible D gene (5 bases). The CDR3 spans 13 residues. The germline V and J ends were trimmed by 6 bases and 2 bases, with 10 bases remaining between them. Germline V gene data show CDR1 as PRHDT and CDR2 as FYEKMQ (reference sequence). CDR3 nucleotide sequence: TGTGCCAGCAGGGGGGGGGAGAACTATGGCTACACCTTC. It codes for CASRGGENYGYTF.